This TCR beta chain was identified during a study of Tregs in tolerant kidney transplant recipients. An overnight rest at 37°C with about 200 IU/ml IL-2 preceded regulatory T cell sorting from thawed PBMCs. TCRdb's copy holds only in-frame clones and misses some; the assay was immunoSEQ multiplex PCR. Of nearly 15,000 clones detected, roughly 77% appear once; the ten largest clones hold approximately 1.7%. J lost 5 bases, V lost 4 bases, and 12 bases had no gene match. CDR3 length: 17 amino acids. The germline gives CDR1 SGHDT, CDR2 YYEEEE. Sequencing used Tregs from blood, obtained before the transplant. V is TRBV5-6 and J is TRBJ2-1; 10 bases are a match to TRBD2. This clonotype originated in a human donor who received a combined kidney and bone marrow transplant. The CDR3 spells CASSIVGLAARHNEQFF. The CDR3 region has the DNA TGTGCCAGCAGCATCGTAGGACTAGCGGCCCGGCACAATGAGCAGTTCTTC.